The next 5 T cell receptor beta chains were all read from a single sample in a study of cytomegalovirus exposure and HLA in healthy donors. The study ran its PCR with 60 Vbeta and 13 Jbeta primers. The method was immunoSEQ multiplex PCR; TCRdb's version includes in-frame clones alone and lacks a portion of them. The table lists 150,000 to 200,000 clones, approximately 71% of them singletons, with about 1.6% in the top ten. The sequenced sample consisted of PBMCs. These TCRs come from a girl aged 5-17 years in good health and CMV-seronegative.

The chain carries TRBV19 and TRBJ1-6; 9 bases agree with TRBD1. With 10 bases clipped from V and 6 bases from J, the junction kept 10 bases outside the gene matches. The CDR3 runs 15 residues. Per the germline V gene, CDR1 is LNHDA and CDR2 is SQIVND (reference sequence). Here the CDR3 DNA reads TGTGCCACCAGTCCGGGACAGGGATCTAATTCACCCCTCCACTTT. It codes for CATSPGQGSNSPLHF. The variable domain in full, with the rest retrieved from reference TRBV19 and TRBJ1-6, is DGGITQSPKYLFRKEGQNVTLSCEQNLNHDAMYWYRQDPGQGLRLIYYSQIVNDFQKGDIAEGYSVSREKKESFPLTVTSAQKNPTAFYLCATSPGQGSNSPLHFGNGTRLTVT.

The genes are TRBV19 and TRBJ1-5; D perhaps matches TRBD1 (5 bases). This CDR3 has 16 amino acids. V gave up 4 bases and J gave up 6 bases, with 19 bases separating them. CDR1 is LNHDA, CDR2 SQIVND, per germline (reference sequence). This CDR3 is CASSSFGPVGGQPQHF. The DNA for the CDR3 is TGTGCCAGTAGTAGTTTTGGGCCAGTCGGGGGTCAGCCCCAGCATTTT.

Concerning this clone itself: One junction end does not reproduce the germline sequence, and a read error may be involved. CDR3 amino acids: CASNLGTLYF. The CDR3, as DNA: TGTGCCAGCAACTTAGGTACTCTATATTTT. This chain uses TRBV7-9 with TRBJ1-3, with D unclear. The CDR3 loop spans 10 amino acids. Germline CDR1 reads SEHNR; CDR2 reads FQNEAQ (reference sequence).

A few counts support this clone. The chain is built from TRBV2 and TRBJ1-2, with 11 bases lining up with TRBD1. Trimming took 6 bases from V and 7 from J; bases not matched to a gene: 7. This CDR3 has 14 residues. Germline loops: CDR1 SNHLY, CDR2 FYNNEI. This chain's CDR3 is CASRYGQGAIGYTF. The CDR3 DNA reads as TGTGCCAGCAGGTACGGACAGGGGGCGATTGGCTACACCTTC.

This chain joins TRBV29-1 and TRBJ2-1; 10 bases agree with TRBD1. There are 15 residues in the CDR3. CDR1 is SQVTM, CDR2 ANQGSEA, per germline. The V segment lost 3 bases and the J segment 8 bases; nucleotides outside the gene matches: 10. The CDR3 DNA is TGCAGCGTTGACCGGCGGGACAGGGGAATCCATGAGCAGTTCTTC. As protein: CSVDRRDRGIHEQFF.